Each of the 13 T cell receptor beta chains below was sequenced from the same sample in a study of OX40 agonist ivuxolimab in advanced cancers. Only in-frame clones appear in the TCRdb table, and some are missing; sequencing was by immunoSEQ multiplex PCR. The table shows roughly 24,000 clones, with 88% occurring only once. Here the sequenced sample was CD4+ or CD8+ T cells sorted from blood, taken in a trial of the OX40 agonist ivuxolimab. The receptors derive from an adult with an advanced solid tumor such as melanoma, head and neck, liver or kidney cancer.

This clone was recorded only once. This chain links TRBV19 with TRBJ1-5; 7 bases align to TRBD1. Germline CDR1 reads LNHDA; CDR2 reads SQIVND (reference sequence). There are 14 residues in the CDR3. With V trimmed by 5 bases and J by 3 bases, 4 bases remained unmatched. The CDR3 reads CASSPDRLNQPQHF. In DNA form, the CDR3 reads TGTGCCAGTAGTCCGGACAGGCTCAATCAGCCCCAGCATTTT. The full variable domain, completed using reference TRBV19 and TRBJ1-5, is DGGITQSPKYLFRKEGQNVTLSCEQNLNHDAMYWYRQDPGQGLRLIYYSQIVNDFQKGDIAEGYSVSREKKESFPLTVTSAQKNPTAFYLCASSPDRLNQPQHFGDGTRLSIL.

The rearrangement links TRBV21-1 to TRBJ1-1. TRBV21-1 is a documented pseudogene. The CDR3 is 14 amino acids. The CDR3 loop is CASPLPRSVNEAFF. DNA of the CDR3: TGTGCCAGCCCCCTCCCTAGGTCGGTGAATGAAGCTTTCTTT.

The table lists this clone with a few counts. The V gene is TRBV7-2, the J gene TRBJ2-7; D not certain. Per the germline V gene, CDR1 is SGHTA and CDR2 is FQGNSA. This CDR3 has 14 amino acids. V shed 1 base and J shed 5 bases, with 12 bases lying between them. CDR3 amino acids: CASSLGSFNNEQYF. Written as DNA, the CDR3 is TGTGCCAGCAGCTTAGGATCCTTTAACAACGAGCAGTACTTC.

CDR3 nucleotide sequence: TGTGCCAGCTCACCATTCCCTCTGGGGGGCTCCATGAACACTGAAGCTTTCTTT. This gives the protein CASSPFPLGGSMNTEAFF. The chain joins TRBV18 to TRBJ1-1; possible D gene TRBD1, 6 bases. With 2 bases removed from V and 0 bases from J, the gap between germline ends came to 19 bases. CDR3 length: 18 residues. CDR1 is KGHSH, CDR2 LQKENI, per germline.

V and J are TRBV28 and TRBJ1-2; no clear D gene. CDR3 size: 11 residues. Germline assignment: CDR1 MDHEN and CDR2 SYDVKM. V lost 6 bases to trimming and J lost 2 bases, with 4 bases between them. The CDR3 nucleotides read TGTGCCAGCAGGCGGAACTATGGCTACACCTTC. Translated, it gives CASRRNYGYTF.

The chain recombines TRBV6-5 with TRBJ1-5; a possible D gene is TRBD1 (5 bases). The germline V gene encodes CDR1 MNHEY and CDR2 SVGAGI. Trimming removed 6 bases at V and 5 bases at J, with 17 bases between. CDR3 length equals 15 residues. The DNA of the CDR3 is TGTGCCAGCAGAGAGCACCAGGGTCGCGATCAGCCCCAGCATTTT. Its protein is CASREHQGRDQPQHF.

This chain's CDR3 is CASSSTSGSSYEQYF. In DNA, the CDR3 is TGTGCCAGCAGTAGTACCAGCGGGAGCTCCTACGAGCAGTACTTC. This sequence joins TRBV6-6 and TRBJ2-7, with 8 nucleotides matching TRBD2. V shed 5 bases and J 0 bases; nucleotides not matched to a gene: 6. The CDR3 loop spans 15 amino acids. Germline V gives CDR1 MNHNY, CDR2 SVGAGI (reference sequence).

The V call is TRBV15, the J call TRBJ2-3, with 7 nucleotides matching TRBD2. Germline CDR1 LNHNV, CDR2 YYDKDF (reference sequence). V gave up 7 bases and J gave up 4 bases; unmatched junction bases: 8. This CDR3 is 14 amino acids long. CDR3 in DNA: TGTGCCACCAACCCGACTAGCTACCCAGATACGCAGTATTTT. Translating it yields CATNPTSYPDTQYF.

As regards this clone: The junction does not match germline at one end; this may be a read error. This chain connects TRBV7-9 to TRBJ1-6, with D possibly TRBD1 on 5 matching bases. Germline-derived CDR1 and CDR2 are SEHNR and FQNEAQ (reference sequence). The CDR3 length is 16 residues. The CDR3 sequence: CASSLVQGRGHPSLDF. The CDR3 DNA follows: TGTGCCAGCAGCTTAGTCCAGGGACGGGGCCATCCGTCCCTTGACTTT.

This clone has just a few counts. The chain couples TRBV4-3 to TRBJ1-1; 9 nucleotides agree with TRBD1. This CDR3 has 14 residues. The V segment lost 3 bases and the J segment 6 bases; nucleotides outside the gene matches: 5. Germline loops: CDR1 LGHNA, CDR2 YSLEER. CDR3 region: CASSHRTGDAEAFF. CDR3 bases: TGCGCCAGCAGCCACCGGACAGGGGACGCTGAAGCTTTCTTT.

The chain employs TRBV7-8 and TRBJ2-7; tentative D call: TRBD1 (6 bases). The germline V and J ends were trimmed by 4 bases and 0 bases, with 7 bases remaining between them. Germline V gene lookup returns CDR1 SGHVS and CDR2 FQNEAQ. CDR3 size: 13 residues. The CDR3 coding sequence is TGTGCCAGCAGCTCGGACAGCTCCTACGAGCAGTACTTC. It specifies CASSSDSSYEQYF.

V and J are TRBV6-1 and TRBJ2-2; TRBD2 matches 9 bases. From germline, CDR1 is MNHNS and CDR2 SASEGT. With V trimmed by 4 bases and J by 3 bases, 6 bases remained unmatched. The CDR3 is made up of 16 amino acids. The chain's CDR3 is CASSVQVAGDTGELFF. Written as DNA, the CDR3 is TGTGCCAGCAGTGTACAAGTAGCGGGGGACACCGGGGAGCTGTTTTTT.

This rearrangement joins TRBV11-1 to TRBJ2-5, with D possibly being TRBD2 (6 bases). The CDR3 length is 16 residues. V lost 1 base and J lost 2, with 14 bases in between. Germline CDR1 reads SGHAT; CDR2 reads FQDESV (reference sequence). CDR3 coding DNA: TGTGCCAGCAGCTTAGATAAGGGAGGACCTCAAGAGACCCAGTACTTC. Amino acid sequence: CASSLDKGGPQETQYF.